Described below is a single T cell receptor (beta chain) sequence and its context. Its antigen is undetermined. This specimen belongs to a study of cytomegalovirus exposure and HLA in healthy donors. Whole-study findings and limits: Researchers reported in a later analysis that a missense DCLRE1C variant was tied to TCR beta V- and J-gene trimming.

V was shortened by 3 bases and J by 6 bases, with 9 bases between the two germline ends. There are 12 residues in the CDR3. In germline, CDR1 is SGDLS, CDR2 YYNGEE. 60 Vbeta and 13 Jbeta primers were used in PCR. Under the authors' procedure: Roughly 12 million of 75 million to 85 million unique TCR beta chains were shared, per a later count. The assay was immunoSEQ multiplex PCR, and TCRdb's table has in-frame clones only and misses some. From that table come the V and J calls and clone size; the DNA was used to work out D and trimming. This sample has roughly 150,000 clones, with 65% to 90% found just once.

This TCR was recovered from a woman in her 50s in good health and CMV-seropositive. Sequencing used PBMCs. This chain joins TRBV9 and TRBJ1-1; D uncertain. The DNA of the CDR3 is TGTGCCAGCAGCGCCCCACGGGCTGAAGCTTTCTTT. Protein: CASSAPRAEAFF.